The following is a TCR beta chain sequence with its context. The antigen is unknown. Germline V lookup: CDR1 SGHRS, CDR2 YFSETQ. This CDR3 comprises 14 residues. The V end was cut by 5 bases, the J end by 4 bases, with 14 bases between. Some clones are missing from TCRdb's copy, which holds only in-frame ones; the method was immunoSEQ multiplex PCR. The repertoire holds over 8,000 clones, with approximately 83% as singletons. This entry belongs to a study of blood T cell dynamics during melanoma immunotherapy. General study points: It remained unknown if the driving T cell clones were melanoma-specific.

Time point reported: pre-treatment baseline. The sequences come from blood, collected from a patient treated with checkpoint blockade. V and J are TRBV5-1 and TRBJ2-3; tentatively, D is TRBD2 (7 bases). This TCR was recovered from a human donor with melanoma. In nucleotides, the CDR3 is TGCGCCAGCAGTGGAGGGGGGGCAGCAGATACGCAGTATTTT. Translated, it gives CASSGGGAADTQYF.